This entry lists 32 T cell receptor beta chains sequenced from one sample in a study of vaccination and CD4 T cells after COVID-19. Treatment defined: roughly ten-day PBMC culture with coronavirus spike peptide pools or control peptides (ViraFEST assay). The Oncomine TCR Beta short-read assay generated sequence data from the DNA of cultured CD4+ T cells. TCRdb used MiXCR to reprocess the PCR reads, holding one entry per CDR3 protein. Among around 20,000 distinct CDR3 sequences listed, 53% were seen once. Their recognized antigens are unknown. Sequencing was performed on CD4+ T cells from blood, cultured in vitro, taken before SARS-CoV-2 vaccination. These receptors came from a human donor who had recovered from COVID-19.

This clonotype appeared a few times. The CDR3 nucleotides read TGTGCCAGCAGTTATGGGCAGTCCCGCTATGGCTACACCTTC. The encoded protein is CASSYGQSRYGYTF. The V gene is TRBV6-2 or TRBV6-3, the J gene TRBJ1-2, with D uncertain. Trimming removed 3 bases from V and 4 bases from J, with 12 bases in between. This CDR3 comprises 14 residues. Looked up from germline, CDR1 is MNHEY and CDR2 is SVGEGT.

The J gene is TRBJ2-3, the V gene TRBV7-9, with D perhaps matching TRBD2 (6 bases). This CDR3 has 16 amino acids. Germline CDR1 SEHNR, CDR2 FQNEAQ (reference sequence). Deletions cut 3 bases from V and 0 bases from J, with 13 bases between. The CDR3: CASSFGLAASTDTQYF. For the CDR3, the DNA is TGTGCCAGCAGCTTTGGGTTAGCGGCCAGCACAGATACGCAGTATTTT.

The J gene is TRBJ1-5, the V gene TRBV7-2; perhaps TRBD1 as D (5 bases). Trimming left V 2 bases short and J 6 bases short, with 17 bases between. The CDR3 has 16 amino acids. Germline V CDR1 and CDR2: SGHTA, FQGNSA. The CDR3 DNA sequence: TGTGCCAGCAGCTTAACTGGGACGCCTGCAGGTCAGCCCCAGCATTTT. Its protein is CASSLTGTPAGQPQHF.

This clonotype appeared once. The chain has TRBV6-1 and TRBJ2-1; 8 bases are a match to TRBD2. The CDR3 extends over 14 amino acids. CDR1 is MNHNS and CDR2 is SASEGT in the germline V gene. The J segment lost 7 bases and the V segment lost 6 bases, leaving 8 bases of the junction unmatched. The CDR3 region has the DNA TGTGCCAGCAGAACCGGGACTAGTTCGAATGAGCAGTTCTTC. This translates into CASRTGTSSNEQFF.

The CDR3 loop reads CASSLIGGGETQYF. The CDR3 DNA reads as TGTGCCAGCAGCTTAATTGGGGGCGGTGAGACCCAGTACTTC. The chain carries TRBV7-9 and TRBJ2-5; possible D gene TRBD1, 6 bases. V lost 2 bases and J lost 5, with 12 bases in between. The CDR3 totals 14 residues. Looked up from germline, CDR1 is SEHNR and CDR2 is FQNEAQ (reference sequence). Looking up the rest from reference TRBV7-9 and TRBJ2-5 gives the full variable domain: DTGVSQNPRHKITKRGQNVTFRCDPISEHNRLYWYRQTLGQGPEFLTYFQNEAQLEKSRLLSDRFSAERPKGSFSTLEIQRTEQGDSAMYLCASSLIGGGETQYFGPGTRLLVL.

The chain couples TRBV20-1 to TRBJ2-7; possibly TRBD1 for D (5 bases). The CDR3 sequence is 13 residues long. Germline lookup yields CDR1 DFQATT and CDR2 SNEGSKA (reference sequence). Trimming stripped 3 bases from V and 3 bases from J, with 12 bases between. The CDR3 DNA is TGCAGTGCTAGCAACAGGATAAACTACGAGCAGTACTTC. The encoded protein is CSASNRINYEQYF.

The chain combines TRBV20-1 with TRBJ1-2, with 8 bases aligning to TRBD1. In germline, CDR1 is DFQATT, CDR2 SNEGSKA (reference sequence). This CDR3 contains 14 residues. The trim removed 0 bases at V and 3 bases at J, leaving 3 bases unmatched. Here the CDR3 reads CSARDRGRDYGYTF. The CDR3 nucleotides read TGCAGTGCTAGAGACAGGGGGCGCGACTATGGCTACACCTTC.

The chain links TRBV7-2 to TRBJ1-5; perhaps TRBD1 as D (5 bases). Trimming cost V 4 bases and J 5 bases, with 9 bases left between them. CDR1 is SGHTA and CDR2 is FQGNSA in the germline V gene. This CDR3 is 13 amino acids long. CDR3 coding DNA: TGTGCCAGCAGCTCCAGGGTAGATCAGCCCCAGCATTTT. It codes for CASSSRVDQPQHF.

CDR3: CASSLRGTGTDTQYF. The CDR3 nucleotides read TGTGCCAGCAGCTTAAGAGGGACGGGCACAGATACGCAGTATTTT. The rearrangement links TRBV12-1 to TRBJ2-3; the table assigns TRBD1, which was not confirmed against the DNA. TRBV12-1 counts as a pseudogene. This CDR3 region has 15 residues.

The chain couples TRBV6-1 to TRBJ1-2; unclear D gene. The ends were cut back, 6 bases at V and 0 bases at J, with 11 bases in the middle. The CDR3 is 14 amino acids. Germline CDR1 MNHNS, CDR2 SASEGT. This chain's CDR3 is CASSPAVSNYGYTF. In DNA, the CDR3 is TGTGCCAGCAGCCCAGCGGTCTCTAACTATGGCTACACCTTC.

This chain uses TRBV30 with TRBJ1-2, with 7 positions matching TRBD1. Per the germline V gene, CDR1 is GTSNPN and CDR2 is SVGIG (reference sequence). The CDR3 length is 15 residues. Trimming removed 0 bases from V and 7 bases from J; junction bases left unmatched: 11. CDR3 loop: CAWSVVGGLIGGYTF. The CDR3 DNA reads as TGTGCCTGGAGTGTCGTAGGGGGCTTAATTGGTGGCTACACCTTC.

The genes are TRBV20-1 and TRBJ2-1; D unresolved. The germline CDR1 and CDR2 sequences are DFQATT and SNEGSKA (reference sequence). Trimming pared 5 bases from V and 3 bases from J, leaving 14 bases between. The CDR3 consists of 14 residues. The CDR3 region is CSAPAARYYNEQFF. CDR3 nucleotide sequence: TGCAGTGCTCCTGCCGCGCGATACTACAATGAGCAGTTCTTC.

The CDR3, as DNA: TGTGCCAGCAGTTATTTCAACTACGAGCAGTACTTC. Its protein product is CASSYFNYEQYF. The chain links TRBV28 to TRBJ2-7; D unclear. From germline, CDR1 is MDHEN and CDR2 SYDVKM. CDR3 length: 12 residues. The ends were cut back, 4 bases at V and 3 bases at J, with 7 bases in the middle.

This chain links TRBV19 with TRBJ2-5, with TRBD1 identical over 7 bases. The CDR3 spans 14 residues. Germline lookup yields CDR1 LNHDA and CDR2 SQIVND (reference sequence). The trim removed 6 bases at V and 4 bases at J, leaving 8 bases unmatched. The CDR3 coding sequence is TGTGCCAGTAGCGCAGCTCGACAGGGAGAGACCCAGTACTTC. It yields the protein CASSAARQGETQYF.

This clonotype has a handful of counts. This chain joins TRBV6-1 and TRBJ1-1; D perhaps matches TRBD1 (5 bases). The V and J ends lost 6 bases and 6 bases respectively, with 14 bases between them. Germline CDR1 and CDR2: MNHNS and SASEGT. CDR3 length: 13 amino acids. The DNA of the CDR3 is TGTGCCAGCAGAATGGGACGAACGGCTGAAGCTTTCTTT. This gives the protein CASRMGRTAEAFF.

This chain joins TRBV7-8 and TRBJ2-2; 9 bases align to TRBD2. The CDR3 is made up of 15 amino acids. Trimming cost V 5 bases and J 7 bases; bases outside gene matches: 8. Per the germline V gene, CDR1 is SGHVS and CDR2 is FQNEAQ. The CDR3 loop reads CASSHYSGRVGELFF. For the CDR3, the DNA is TGTGCCAGCAGCCACTATAGCGGGAGAGTCGGGGAGCTGTTTTTT.

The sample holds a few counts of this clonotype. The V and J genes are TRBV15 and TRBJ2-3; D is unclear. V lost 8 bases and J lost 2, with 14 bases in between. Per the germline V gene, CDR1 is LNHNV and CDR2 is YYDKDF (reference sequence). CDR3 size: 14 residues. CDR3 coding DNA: TGTGCCACCCAAGACCGCGCTCTCACAGATACGCAGTATTTT. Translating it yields CATQDRALTDTQYF.

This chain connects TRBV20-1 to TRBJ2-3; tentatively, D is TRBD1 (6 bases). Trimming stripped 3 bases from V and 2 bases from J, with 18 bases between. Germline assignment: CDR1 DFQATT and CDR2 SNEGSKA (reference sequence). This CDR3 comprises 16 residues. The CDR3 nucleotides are TGCAGTGCTAGGTCAGGGGCAGGGGTTGTCACAGATACGCAGTATTTT. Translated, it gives CSARSGAGVVTDTQYF.

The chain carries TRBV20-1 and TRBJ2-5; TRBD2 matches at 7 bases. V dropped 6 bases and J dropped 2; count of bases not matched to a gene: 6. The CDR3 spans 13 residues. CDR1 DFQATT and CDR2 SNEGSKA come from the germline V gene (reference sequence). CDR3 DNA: TGCAGTGCCCGGACTAGACCACAAGAGACCCAGTACTTC. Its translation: CSARTRPQETQYF.

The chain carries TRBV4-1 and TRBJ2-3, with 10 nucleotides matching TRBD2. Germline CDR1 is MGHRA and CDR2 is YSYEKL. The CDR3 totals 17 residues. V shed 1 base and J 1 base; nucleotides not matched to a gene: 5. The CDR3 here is CASSQAGLADRTDTQYF. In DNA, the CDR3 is TGCGCCAGCAGCCAAGCCGGACTAGCGGACCGCACAGATACGCAGTATTTT.

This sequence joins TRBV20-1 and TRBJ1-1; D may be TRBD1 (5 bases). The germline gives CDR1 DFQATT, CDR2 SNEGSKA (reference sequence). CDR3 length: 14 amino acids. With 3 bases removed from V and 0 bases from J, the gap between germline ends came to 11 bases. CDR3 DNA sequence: TGCAGTGCTAGGGGGGGACGGGTGAACACTGAAGCTTTCTTT. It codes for CSARGGRVNTEAFF.

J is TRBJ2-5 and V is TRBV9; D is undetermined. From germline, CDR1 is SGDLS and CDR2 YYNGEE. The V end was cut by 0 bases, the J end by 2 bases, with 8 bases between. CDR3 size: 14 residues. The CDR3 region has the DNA TGTGCCAGCAGCGTAGACGTGATTCAAGAGACCCAGTACTTC. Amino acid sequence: CASSVDVIQETQYF.

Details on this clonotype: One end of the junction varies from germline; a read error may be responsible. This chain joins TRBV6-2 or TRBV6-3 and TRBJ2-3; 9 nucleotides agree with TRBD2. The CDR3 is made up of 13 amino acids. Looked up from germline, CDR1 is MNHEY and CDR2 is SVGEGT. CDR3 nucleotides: TGTGCCAGCAGTTCCGAACTACTAGCGGGCGGGTTATTT. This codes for CASSSELLAGGLF.

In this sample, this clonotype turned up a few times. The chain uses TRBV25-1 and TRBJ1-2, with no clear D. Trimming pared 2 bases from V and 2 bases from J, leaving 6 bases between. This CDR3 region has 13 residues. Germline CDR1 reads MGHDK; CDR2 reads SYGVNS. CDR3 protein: CASSETGNYGYTF. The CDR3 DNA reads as TGTGCCAGCAGTGAAACCGGGAACTATGGCTACACCTTC.

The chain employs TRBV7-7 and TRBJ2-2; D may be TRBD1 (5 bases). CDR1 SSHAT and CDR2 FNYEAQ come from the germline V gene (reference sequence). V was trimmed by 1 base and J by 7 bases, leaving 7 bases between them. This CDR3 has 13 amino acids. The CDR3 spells CASSLDRGGELFF. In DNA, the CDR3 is TGTGCCAGCAGCTTAGATAGGGGCGGGGAGCTGTTTTTT.

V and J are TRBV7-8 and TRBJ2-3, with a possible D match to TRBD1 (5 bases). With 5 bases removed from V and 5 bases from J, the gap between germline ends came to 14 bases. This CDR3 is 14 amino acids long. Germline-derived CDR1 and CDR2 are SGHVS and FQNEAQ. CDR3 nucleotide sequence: TGTGCCAGCAGCGAAGACAGTGCAGGAGATACGCAGTATTTT. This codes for CASSEDSAGDTQYF.

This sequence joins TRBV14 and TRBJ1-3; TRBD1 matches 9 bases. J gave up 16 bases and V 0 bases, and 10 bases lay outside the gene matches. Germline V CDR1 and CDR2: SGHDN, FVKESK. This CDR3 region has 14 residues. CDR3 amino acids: CASSQDGQGRVIYF. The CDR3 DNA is TGTGCCAGCAGCCAAGACGGACAGGGGAGAGTCATTTATTTT.

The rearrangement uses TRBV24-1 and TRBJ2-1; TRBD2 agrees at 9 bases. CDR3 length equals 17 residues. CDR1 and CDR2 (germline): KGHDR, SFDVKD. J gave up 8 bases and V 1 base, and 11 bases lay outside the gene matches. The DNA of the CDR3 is TGTGCCACCAGTGATTTTAACCCTAGCGGGGCAACCCATGAGCAGTTCTTC. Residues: CATSDFNPSGATHEQFF.

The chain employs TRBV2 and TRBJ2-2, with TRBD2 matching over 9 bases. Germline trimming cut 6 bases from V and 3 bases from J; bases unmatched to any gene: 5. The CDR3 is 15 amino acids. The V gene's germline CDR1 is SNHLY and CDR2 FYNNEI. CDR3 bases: TGTGCCAGCAGCCTTAGCGGGAGCGACACCGGGGAGCTGTTTTTT. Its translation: CASSLSGSDTGELFF.

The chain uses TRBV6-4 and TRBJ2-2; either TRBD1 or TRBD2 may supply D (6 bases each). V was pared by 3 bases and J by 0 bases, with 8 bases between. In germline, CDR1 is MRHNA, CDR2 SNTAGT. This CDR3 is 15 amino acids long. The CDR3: CASSEEGANTGELFF. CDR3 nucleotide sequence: TGTGCCAGCAGTGAGGAGGGGGCGAACACCGGGGAGCTGTTTTTT.

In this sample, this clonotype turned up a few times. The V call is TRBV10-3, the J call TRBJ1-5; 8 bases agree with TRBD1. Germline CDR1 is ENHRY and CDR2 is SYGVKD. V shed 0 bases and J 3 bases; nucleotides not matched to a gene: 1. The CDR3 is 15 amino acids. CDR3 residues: CAISESGQANQPQHF. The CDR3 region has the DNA TGTGCCATCAGTGAGTCGGGACAGGCCAATCAGCCCCAGCATTTT.

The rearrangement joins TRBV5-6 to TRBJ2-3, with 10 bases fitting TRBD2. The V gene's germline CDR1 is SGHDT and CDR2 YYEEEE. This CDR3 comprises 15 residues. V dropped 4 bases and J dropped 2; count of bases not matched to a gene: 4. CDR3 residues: CASSIAGGSTDTQYF. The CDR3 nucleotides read TGTGCCAGCAGCATAGCGGGAGGATCCACAGATACGCAGTATTTT.